This section outlines one TCR beta chain sequence together with its context. The junction departs from the called germline gene at one end, perhaps through a read error. Germline V lookup: CDR1 DFQATT, CDR2 SNEGSKA (reference sequence). The CDR3 consists of 13 residues. This entry belongs to a study of blood T cells in healthy people across ages. The second PCR ran about 6 to 12 cycles with a sample-barcoded 5' primer and J-beta primers. A single record per CDR3 protein comes from TCRdb applying MiXCR to the 5' RACE reads. The sample holds roughly 730,000 distinct CDR3 sequences; around three fifths are singletons and the top ten take approximately 24%.

The clonotype originates from a middle-aged man in good health. The sequencing sample was made of blood. This chain links TRBV20-1 with TRBJ2-5; D is undetermined. The J call is doubtful: the DNA matches TRBJ2-1 better. This chain's CDR3 is CSARFGYQETQFF. The CDR3 coding sequence is TGCAGCGCTAGGTTCGGGTACCAAGAGACCCAGTTCTTC.